This T cell receptor (beta chain) was obtained from a study of neurological immune-mediated disorders. V dropped 3 bases and J dropped 4 bases, with 17 bases sitting between them. This CDR3 contains 16 residues. The V gene's germline CDR1 is SGDLS and CDR2 YYNGEE. This clonotype has at least ten counts. Each CDR3 protein is one row after TCRdb ran MiXCR on the 5' RACE reads. The sample comprises tens of thousands of distinct CDR3 sequences, roughly 4% of which are singletons, and approximately 1.6% rests with the top ten. This sequence joins TRBV9 and TRBJ2-1; a weak D match, TRBD2 (6 bases). The sequencing input was PBMCs. The TCR comes from a man aged 25 to 45 with multiple sclerosis. CDR3 residues: CASSGAKVAAYNEQFF. The CDR3 nucleotides read TGTGCCAGCAGCGGGGCTAAGGTAGCGGCTTACAATGAGCAGTTCTTC.